The sequence of this T cell receptor beta chain was determined in a study of shared clonotypes between healthy human individuals (dated by TCRdb to the early 2020s). At the level of the whole study: The cohort included three men and a couple of women between 18 and 49 years of age. For each donor, three plates each were used for CD4 naive and CD4 memory, two plates were used for CD8 naive, and one plate was used for CD8 memory. Per donor, leukapheresis produced somewhere between about 0.8 and 9.5 billion PBMCs. To estimate repertoire size and how much clonotype sharing occurs between individuals, the study deeply sequenced the blood TCR repertoires of about 5 healthy adults. To increase sequencing depth and limit assay-specific biases, different laboratories used diverse techniques to prepare libraries and sequence TCR repertoires.

TCR CDR3 regions were amplified from genomic DNA by multiplex PCR using the deep immunoSEQ assay. For each cell subset, the extracted genomic DNA was distributed evenly across all wells of several immunoSEQ 96-well plates, and each plate served as one replicate. For sorted subsets, around 0.2 ug of genomic DNA, equivalent to some 30,000 T cell genomes, went into each replicate PCR. The purified libraries were quantified using a Qubit 3.0 fluorometer, sized with a Bioanalyzer 2100, and then quantified again using the KAPA Library Quantification kit. Every immunoSEQ 96-well plate was sequenced on a dedicated single-read 150-cycle Illumina NextSeq 550 flow cell. Per the source publication's procedure: Because the immunoSEQ output held only junctional sequences and lacked quality scores, the filtering could not match the filtering applied to full-length reads. To assign V/J genes and CDR3, sequences were annotated using PyIR, a Python wrapper for IgBLAST v1.9, with IMGT germline references. Any read was removed if the V/J assignment was weak (E-value above 1e-6), the CDR3 was missing, or the read contained stop codons, out-of-frame junctions, or ambiguous translated residues. A V3J clonotype was defined by an identical inferred V gene, J gene, and CDR3 amino acid sequence. Percentage overlap between repertoires was computed as shared unique clonotypes divided by the size of the smaller repertoire. Richness of each repertoire was evaluated using RTK rarefaction, the Chao1 estimator, and Recon v2.1 estimates of unobserved clonotypes. For all TCRbeta clonotypes obtained by the gDNA method from several donors, generation probabilities were computed with OLGA. TCRdb mirrors the immuneACCESS table, restricted to in-frame sequences. Some clones are absent from its copies; in checked studies, under half trace to an unresolved V gene, and the reason for the others is unknown. Clone size and the V and J calls come from that table; the DNA yielded D and trimming. The sample table contains around 700,000 clones; only one count was recorded for about 91% of them. The top ten clonotypes cover roughly 24% of the sample.

For this clone: This clone's antigen is unknown. The input lacks base qualities; no much larger clone sits a single base away.

Points the paper makes about the study in general: Naive subsets generally had larger estimated clonotype richness than memory subsets did. Because the study included only a small number of donors, the genetic and exposure-history diversity represented was limited. Rarefaction of sorted-subset datasets indicated incomplete sequencing despite the large sequencing depth. Sharing across a few donors was observed for around 5% of naive CD4, 3% to 4% of naive CD8, roughly 2.4% of memory CD4, and 0.4% of memory CD8 clonotypes. Compared with non-shared clonotypes, the clonotypes found in all four sorted-subset donors had higher generation probabilities. Sampling was restricted to blood, and TCR repertoires in tissues likely differ from the TCR repertoires found in blood. Pairwise subsampling indicated that sequencing depth was expected to affect the degree of clonotype sharing among donors.

CD8 naive samples were CD45RO-negative cells positively selected for CCR7, giving a CD45RA+CCR7+ population that excluded TemRA cells. The donors were healthy, HIV-negative adults who had no recently reported acute infections or vaccinations. All donors were Caucasian adults living in Nashville, Tennessee, USA. After blood collection by leukapheresis, PBMCs were isolated using Ficoll-Histopaque density gradient centrifugation and then cryopreserved in the vapor phase of liquid nitrogen. Purity and quantity of every magnetically sorted T cell population were checked by analytical flow cytometry. Each sorted fraction had its genomic DNA isolated and then quantified by UV absorbance on a Nanodrop 2000c. Deletion took 3 bases off V and 0 bases off J, with a span of 8 bases between the germline ends. The germline V gene sets CDR1 to SGHAT and CDR2 to FQNNGV. Measured from the cysteine to the phenylalanine, the CDR3 is 14 residues long. The entry retains the CDR3 DNA only, 42 bases that are in frame from base 1.

Here the chain combines TRBV11-2 and TRBJ1-1; 5 matching bases give a weak D call of TRBD1. This TCR came from a young man in good health. Sequenced sample: naive CD8+ T cells sorted from blood. The cell subset or site label of this sample denotes: CD45RA+CCR7+. The DNA sequence is TGTGCCAGCAGCTTTGGGGGTCTGAACACTGAAGCTTTCTTT. Protein translation: CASSFGGLNTEAFF.